One T cell receptor (beta chain) is described in this entry. Its antigen remains unknown. TCRdb keeps only in-frame clones here, not all; method: immunoSEQ multiplex PCR. The repertoire holds around 13,000 clones, with over 80% as singletons. The sample comes from a study of untreated major depressive disorder. Study results and limitations: Compared with controls, depressed patients showed more TRBV05-01 (Vbeta 5.1) usage in CD4+ T cells.

V lost 2 bases and J 2 bases, leaving 10 bases between the germline ends. Germline CDR1 and CDR2: LNHNV and YYDKDF (reference sequence). The CDR3 runs 14 residues. The rearrangement joins TRBV15 to TRBJ2-7; D remains ambiguous. Sequenced material: CD4+ T cells from PBMCs. The receptor comes from a woman aged 25 to 39 with major depressive disorder. Written as DNA, the CDR3 is TGTGCCACCAGCAGATCGGGTCTTCCCTACGAGCAGTACTTC. It yields the protein CATSRSGLPYEQYF.